This T cell receptor beta chain was observed in a study of blood T cells in healthy people across ages (dated by TCRdb to the mid-2010s). In the study overall: In model experiments, roughly one uniquely barcoded TCR beta cDNA molecule per two T cells was captured by template switching. To track age-related changes in TCR beta repertoire diversity, the study relied on deep sequencing normalized with unique cDNA molecular identifiers. The donors were divided into four age groups: young (average approximately 17 years), middle-aged (roughly 40), aged (around 67) and long-lived (roughly 88). To avoid experimental bias, donors of different ages were spread randomly across the sequencing lanes. For two donors (one aged 18 to 29 and one aged 80 or older), the study analyzed two additional independent replicas of 1 million unique cDNA reads from the same blood draw.

To prepare the library, 5' RACE was applied. The sequencing machine was an Illumina HiSeq 2500. A second PCR of about 7 to 12 cycles was run with a J-beta primer mix and a sample-barcoded 5' primer. A template-switch 5' adaptor carrying 12 random nucleotides introduced a unique molecular identifier onto each TCR beta cDNA molecule. Each sample yielded at least 3 million CDR3-containing paired-end reads. First-strand cDNA was synthesized from all RNA with the Mint cDNA synthesis kit, primed by a TRBC-specific oligonucleotide. Following uracil-DNA glycosylase treatment, a first 18-cycle PCR with universal primers M1SS and BC2_uni_R was performed on all cDNA. Regarding the original processing steps: For normalization, 1 million high-quality reads, each with a distinct molecular identifier, were randomly selected from each sample. Instead of being binned into consensus sequences, reads that shared molecular identifiers were thrown out. MiTCR, set to a Q25 quality threshold and the strictest error-elimination algorithm, was used for CDR3 identification, clonotype clustering and error correction. A nonparametric unseen species model using Euler transformation provided a lower-bound estimate of total TCR beta diversity. Clones were called with MiXCR by TCRdb after fastp trimmed the public reads at Q25, and only in-frame beta chains were retained. Rows are unified per CDR3 protein, each entry keeping the most common DNA and genes. TCRdb, rather than the study authors, made the V and J calls. Within this sample are some 1 million distinct CDR3 sequences, with 40% to 50% of them counted one time only. The top ten constitute 18% of the sample.

Via the germline V gene, CDR1 is MDHEN and CDR2 SYDVKM. V lost 10 bases and J lost 10 bases, and the count of bases not matched to a germline gene is 12. From the cysteine through the phenylalanine, the CDR3 covers 14 amino acids. The DNA shown is the 42-base CDR3, in frame from base 1. What the work shows at the level of the full study, not this receptor alone: There was a strong correlation between observed TCR beta diversity and the percentage of naive T cells measured by flow cytometry. Observed TCR beta diversity per million T cells fell roughly linearly with age, and a significant reduction was already apparent by age around 36. The CMV infection status of donors was not known, potentially confounding age-related changes in expanded clonotypes. Compared with the aged group, more naive CD4+ T cells, fewer expanded clones and increased TCR diversity were shown by the long-lived group, suggesting age selection. Estimates of total diversity from one million sequenced T cells were regarded as lower bounds and underestimates. Because profiling used bulk unsorted PBMCs, naive and antigen-experienced compartments could not be compared conclusively.

Comments on this clonotype: The clone's antigen remains unknown. The sample holds no much larger clone one base away, and base qualities are not on file.

The donors were about 40 Caucasian individuals from Russia, aged roughly 6 to 100 years, who were systemically healthy. Approximately 10 milliliters of peripheral blood were collected from each donor into EDTA-treated Vacutainer tubes. Ficoll-Paque density-gradient centrifugation was used to isolate PBMCs, with at least 7 million per sample. Total RNA was extracted from PBMCs with Trizol reagent, with at least 6 micrograms obtained per sample. Naive CD45RAhigh/CD27high T cell percentages were measured by flow cytometry on a PBMC aliquot from every donor. Sequencing used blood. The receptor was isolated from an older woman in good health. The sequence is built from TRBV28 and TRBJ2-1; a stretch of 11 junction bases matches TRBD2. The DNA sequence is as follows: TGTGCCATCACCCGGGCCGGGACTAGCGGCGAGCAGTTCTTC. The resulting protein is CAITRAGTSGEQFF.